This T cell receptor (beta chain) was sequenced in a study of shared clonotypes between healthy human individuals. Positively selected for CCR7, the CD45RO-negative cells used as naive CD8 cells excluded terminally differentiated effector memory CD45RA+ cells. The V gene lost 2 bases and the J gene lost 1 base, with 8 bases spanning the gap. This CDR3 comprises 15 residues. CDR1 and CDR2 (germline): MNHEY, SVGAGI. TCRdb's table, derived via immunoSEQ multiplex PCR, lists solely in-frame clones and lacks some. The sample records 2 million or so clones, roughly 95% being singletons. Sequencing input: naive CD8+ T cells sorted from blood. The chain links TRBV6-5 to TRBJ2-2; D may be TRBD1 (6 bases). This clonotype originated in a man younger than 35 in good health. CDR3 protein: CASSYAGVNTGELFF. In nucleotides, the CDR3 is TGTGCCAGCAGTTACGCAGGGGTGAACACCGGGGAGCTGTTTTTT.